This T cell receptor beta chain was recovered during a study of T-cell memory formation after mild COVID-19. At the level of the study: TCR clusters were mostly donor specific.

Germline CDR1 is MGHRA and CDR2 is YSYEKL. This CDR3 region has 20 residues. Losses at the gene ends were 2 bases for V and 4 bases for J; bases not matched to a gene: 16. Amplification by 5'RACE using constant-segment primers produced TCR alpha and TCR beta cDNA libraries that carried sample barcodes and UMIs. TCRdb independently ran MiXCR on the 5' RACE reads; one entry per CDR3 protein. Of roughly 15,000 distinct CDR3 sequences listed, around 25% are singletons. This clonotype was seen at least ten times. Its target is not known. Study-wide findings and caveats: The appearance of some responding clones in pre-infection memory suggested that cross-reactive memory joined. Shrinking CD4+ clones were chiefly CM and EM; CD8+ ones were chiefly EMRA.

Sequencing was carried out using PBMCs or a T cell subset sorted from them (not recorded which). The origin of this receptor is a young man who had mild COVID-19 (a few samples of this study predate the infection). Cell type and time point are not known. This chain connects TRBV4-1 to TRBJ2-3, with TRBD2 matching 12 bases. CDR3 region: CASSQLPPLWTSGAADTQYF. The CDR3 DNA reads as TGCGCCAGCAGCCAACTTCCACCCCTCTGGACTAGCGGGGCGGCAGATACGCAGTATTTT.